This T cell receptor (beta chain) was documented in a study of CD8 T cells in Susac syndrome. An input of about 0.5 to 1 ug of RNA was subjected to reverse transcription using random hexamers. TCRdb fed the immunoSEQ multiplex PCR reads into MiXCR, producing one record per CDR3 protein. The sample lists under 80,000 distinct CDR3 sequences, 90% to 95% seen once, with approximately 0.52% in the top ten. V shed 7 bases and J shed 2 bases, with 14 bases lying between them. Germline CDR1 SQVTM, CDR2 ANQGSEA. This CDR3 contains 13 residues. The sample was CD4+ T cells from PBMCs. The rearrangement links TRBV29-1 to TRBJ1-2, with TRBD1 as a possible D gene (6 bases). This clonotype originated in a human donor with Susac syndrome. CDR3 amino acids: CSARGGGNYGYTF. The CDR3 DNA reads TGCAGCGCCAGGGGAGGGGGGAACTATGGCTACACCTTC.